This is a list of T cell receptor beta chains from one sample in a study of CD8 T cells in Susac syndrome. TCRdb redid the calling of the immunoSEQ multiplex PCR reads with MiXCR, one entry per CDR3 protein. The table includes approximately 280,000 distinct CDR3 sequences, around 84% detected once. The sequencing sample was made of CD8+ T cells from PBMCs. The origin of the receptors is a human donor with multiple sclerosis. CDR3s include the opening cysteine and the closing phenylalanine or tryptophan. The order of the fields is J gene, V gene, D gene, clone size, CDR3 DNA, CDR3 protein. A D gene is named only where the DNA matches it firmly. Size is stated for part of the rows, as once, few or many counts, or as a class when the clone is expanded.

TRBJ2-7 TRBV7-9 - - TGTGCCAGCAGCTTAGGCGGGAACAGGGACGGCTACGAGCAGTACTTC CASSLGGNRDGYEQYF
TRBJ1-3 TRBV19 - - TGTGCCAGTAGTTCGGACACGAACTCTGGAAACACCATATATTTT CASSSDTNSGNTIYF
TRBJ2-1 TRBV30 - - TGTGCCTGGAGCGACCTAGGGGCACTCAATGAGCAGTTCTTC CAWSDLGALNEQFF
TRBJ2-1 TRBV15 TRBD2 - TGTGCCACCACACGTCAGCGGGGCAACTACAATGAGCAGTTCTTC CATTRQRGNYNEQFF
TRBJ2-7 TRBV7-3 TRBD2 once TGTGCCAGCAGCGCCGGGACTAGCGGAAGCGAGCAGTACTTC CASSAGTSGSEQYF
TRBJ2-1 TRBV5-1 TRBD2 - TGCGCCAGCAGCCCGGAAGCGGGAGCCCCCTACAATGAGCAGTTCTTC CASSPEAGAPYNEQFF
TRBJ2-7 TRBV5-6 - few TGTGCCAGCAGCCCGGGAGGGGGGACAGGGACCTACGAGCAGTACTTC CASSPGGGTGTYEQYF
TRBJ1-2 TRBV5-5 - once TGTGCCAGCAGCTTTGTCGACAGCGACTATGGCTACACCTTC CASSFVDSDYGYTF
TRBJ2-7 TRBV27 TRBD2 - TGTGCCAGCAGCCCCCTGAAAGCGGGAGGGCCCCACGAGCAGTACTTC CASSPLKAGGPHEQYF
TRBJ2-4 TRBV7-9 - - TGTGCCAGCAACAGTTTAGCGGCCATAGCCAAAAACATTCAGTACTTC CASNSLAAIAKNIQYF
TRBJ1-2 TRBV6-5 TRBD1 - TGTGCCAGCAGTTACTCGGGGACAGGGGCTAACTATGGCTACACCTTC CASSYSGTGANYGYTF
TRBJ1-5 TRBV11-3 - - TGTGCCAGCAGCTTAGCCGGTGGCAATCAGCCCCAGCATTTT CASSLAGGNQPQHF
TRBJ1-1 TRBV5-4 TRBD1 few TGTGCCAGCAGCTTGGGCGACAGGGAGGCTTTCTTT CASSLGDREAFF
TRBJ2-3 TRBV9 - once TGTGCCAGCAGCGTAGCGAACGGGGCGGGTGATACGCAGTATTTT CASSVANGAGDTQYF
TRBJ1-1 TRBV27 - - TGTGCCAGCAGTCCGCGGGGGGGCACTGAAGCTTTCTTT CASSPRGGTEAFF
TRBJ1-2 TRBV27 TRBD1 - TGTGCCAGCAGTATGGGACAGGGGATCGGTGGCTACACCTTC CASSMGQGIGGYTF
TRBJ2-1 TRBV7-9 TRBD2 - TGTGCCAGCAGTGGAGCGGGGAACAATGAGCAGTTCTTC CASSGAGNNEQFF
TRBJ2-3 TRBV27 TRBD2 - TGTGCCAGCAGTTTAGGGCGGGGGAGTGCGGCGCAGTATTTT CASSLGRGSAAQYF
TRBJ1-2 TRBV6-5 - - TGTGCCAGCAGTTACTCATTCGAGGGGGGGAACTATGGCTACACCTTC CASSYSFEGGNYGYTF
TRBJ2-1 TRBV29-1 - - TGCAGCGTTGGGGGGATAGCGTCCGCCGCTTACAATGAGCAGTTCTTC CSVGGIASAAYNEQFF
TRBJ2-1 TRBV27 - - TGTGCCAGCGCCGGCTGGGGGGCCTCTAACAATGAGCAGTTCTTC CASAGWGASNNEQFF
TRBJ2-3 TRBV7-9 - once TGTGCCAGCAGCTCACCCCACACAGATACGCAGTATTTT CASSSPHTDTQYF
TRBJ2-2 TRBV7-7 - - TGTGCTAGCAGCTTAGAGGCGGGAAACCCCAACACCGGGGAGCTGTTTTTT CASSLEAGNPNTGELFF
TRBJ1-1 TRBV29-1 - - TGCAGCATTCCTAGGGGGGGCAGGAACACTGAAGCTTTCTTT CSIPRGGRNTEAFF
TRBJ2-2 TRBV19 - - TGTGCCACCTTAGACCGTCGCGCGAACACCGGGGAGCTGTTTTTT CATLDRRANTGELFF
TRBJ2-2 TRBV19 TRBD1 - TGTGCCAGTAGTATAGACGGGACAGGGGCCGGGGAGCTGTTTTTT CASSIDGTGAGELFF
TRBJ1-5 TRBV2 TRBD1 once TGTGCCAGCAGCCATACAGGGGTGGGGCAGCCCCAGCATTTT CASSHTGVGQPQHF
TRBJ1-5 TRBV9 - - TGTGCCAGCAGCAAAGAAGGAGGAAATCAGCCCCAGCATTTT CASSKEGGNQPQHF
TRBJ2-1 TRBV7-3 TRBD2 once TGTGCCAGCAGCTTACTCAGGACTAGCGGGAGCAACCTACAATTTGAGCAGTTCTTC CASSLLRTSGSNLQFEQFF
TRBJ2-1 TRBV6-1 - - TGTGCCAGCAGTATCGGGGATGAGCAGTTCTTC CASSIGDEQFF
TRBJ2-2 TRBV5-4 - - TGTGCCAGCAGCTTAAGCGTGGCAGGGGTGGACGGGGAGCTGTTTTTT CASSLSVAGVDGELFF
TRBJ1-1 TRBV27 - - TGTGCCAGCAGTCTACAGGATCACACTGAAGCTTTCTTT CASSLQDHTEAFF
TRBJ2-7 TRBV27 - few TGTGCCAGCAGTTTAACAGTGAATTACGAGCAGTACTTC CASSLTVNYEQYF
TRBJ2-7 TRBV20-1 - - TGCAGTGCTCTCGACGAAAAACACCACGCTCCCATAAGGGGGCAGTACTTC CSALDEKHHAPIRGQYF
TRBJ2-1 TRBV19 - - TGTGCCAGTAGTATTACGGGACTGTTTCAGTTCTTC CASSITGLFQFF
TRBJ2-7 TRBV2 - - TGTGCCAGCTCGAACACGAACGGAGTCGGGAGAAACGAGCAGTACTTC CASSNTNGVGRNEQYF
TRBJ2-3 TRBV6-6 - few TGTGCCAGCAGTTACCTGGGCCCCACAGATACGCAGTATTTT CASSYLGPTDTQYF
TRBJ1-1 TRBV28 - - TGTGCCAGCAGTTATGGACACATGAACACTGAAGCTTTCTTT CASSYGHMNTEAFF
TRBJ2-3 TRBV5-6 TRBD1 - TGTGCCAGCACCAAATACCCGTCCGGGACAGAGAGCACAGATACGCAGTATTTT CASTKYPSGTESTDTQYF
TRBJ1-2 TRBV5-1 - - TGCGCCAGCAGCTTGATGTCAGTCACACAGGGCTATGGCTACACCTTC CASSLMSVTQGYGYTF
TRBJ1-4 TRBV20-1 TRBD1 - TGCAGTGCTAGATCAGGACAGGGTTTGCGAAAACTGTTTTTT CSARSGQGLRKLFF
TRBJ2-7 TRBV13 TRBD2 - TGTGCCAGCAGCTTAGGACTAGCGGGCTGGAACGAGCAGTACTTC CASSLGLAGWNEQYF